This is a list of T cell receptor beta chains from one sample in a study of beta chain features in type 1 diabetes. Repertoires were generated with immunoSEQ multiplex PCR, while TCRdb's copy carries only in-frame clones and drops some. The sample records hundreds of thousands of clones, more than 11% being singletons. Source material: naive CD4+ T cells from blood. The source is a man aged 30-40 years in good health. CDR3s include the opening cysteine and the closing phenylalanine or tryptophan. Fields, in order: V gene, clone size, D gene, J gene, CDR3 DNA, CDR3 protein. A D gene is named only where the DNA matches it firmly. Part of the rows lack a size; the others show once, few, many or a class for expanded clones.

V gene: TRBV7-9
clone size: few
D gene: -
J gene: TRBJ2-7
CDR3 DNA: TGTGCCAGCAGCTTATCTAGGGACGAGTACGAGCAGTACTTC
CDR3 protein: CASSLSRDEYEQYF

V gene: TRBV29-1
clone size: -
D gene: TRBD1
J gene: TRBJ1-2
CDR3 DNA: TGCAGCGTCTCGCCAGGGGGGAACTATGGCTACACCTTC
CDR3 protein: CSVSPGGNYGYTF

V gene: TRBV27
clone size: -
D gene: -
J gene: TRBJ1-5
CDR3 DNA: TGTGCCAGCAGCCCGTTTGGACGGCATCAGCCCCAGCATTTT
CDR3 protein: CASSPFGRHQPQHF

V gene: TRBV29-1
clone size: -
D gene: TRBD1
J gene: TRBJ2-2
CDR3 DNA: TGCAGCGGGACAGGGTGGGGGGAGCTGTTTTTT
CDR3 protein: CSGTGWGELFF

V gene: TRBV7-2
clone size: few
D gene: -
J gene: TRBJ2-4
CDR3 DNA: TGTGCCAGCAGCCCCGACAGATTGCTAGCCAAAAACATTCAGTACTTC
CDR3 protein: CASSPDRLLAKNIQYF

V gene: TRBV19
clone size: few
D gene: -
J gene: TRBJ1-6
CDR3 DNA: TGTGCCAGTAGTATTCAGAATTCACCCCTCCACTTT
CDR3 protein: CASSIQNSPLHF

V gene: TRBV9
clone size: -
D gene: -
J gene: TRBJ1-4
CDR3 DNA: TGTGCCAGCAGCGCGGACCTGGGGTCGGGGGAAAAACTGTTTTTT
CDR3 protein: CASSADLGSGEKLFF

V gene: TRBV5-6
clone size: few
D gene: TRBD1
J gene: TRBJ2-5
CDR3 DNA: TGTGCCAGCAGCCTCCTCCAGGGGGCCTGGGAGACCCAGTACTTC
CDR3 protein: CASSLLQGAWETQYF

V gene: TRBV6-5
clone size: few
D gene: -
J gene: TRBJ2-7
CDR3 DNA: TGTGCCAGCAGTTTATCAGGTACAGCCGGCTACGAGCAGTACTTC
CDR3 protein: CASSLSGTAGYEQYF

V gene: TRBV21-1
clone size: -
D gene: -
J gene: TRBJ1-2
CDR3 DNA: TGTGCCAGCAGCAAAGTGGGACAGGACTATGGCTACACCTTC
CDR3 protein: CASSKVGQDYGYTF

V gene: TRBV19
clone size: few
D gene: TRBD2
J gene: TRBJ2-1
CDR3 DNA: TGTGCCAGTAGTATAGATGGTGTCGGACTAGCGGGAGGCAGGGGCAATGAGCAGTTCTTC
CDR3 protein: CASSIDGVGLAGGRGNEQFF

V gene: TRBV7-2
clone size: -
D gene: -
J gene: TRBJ2-6
CDR3 DNA: TGTGCCAGCACCTTCAGGGGATCTGGGGCCAACGGCCTGACTTTC
CDR3 protein: CASTFRGSGANGLTF

V gene: TRBV20-1
clone size: few
D gene: -
J gene: TRBJ1-2
CDR3 DNA: TGCAGTGCTAGCCAGGGGAATGGCTACACCTTC
CDR3 protein: CSASQGNGYTF

V gene: TRBV21-1
clone size: -
D gene: -
J gene: TRBJ2-1
CDR3 DNA: TGTGCCAGCCCGTCGTGGGACTCGGATCACAATGAGCAGTTCTTC
CDR3 protein: CASPSWDSDHNEQFF

V gene: TRBV4-3
clone size: once
D gene: -
J gene: TRBJ1-1
CDR3 DNA: TGCGCCAGCAGCCAAGATTCGGGGGCCAACACTGAAGCTTTCTTT
CDR3 protein: CASSQDSGANTEAFF

V gene: TRBV7-2
clone size: few
D gene: -
J gene: TRBJ2-3
CDR3 DNA: TGTGCCAGCAGCTTAGCCCTAGCGTGGGCAGATACGCAGTATTTT
CDR3 protein: CASSLALAWADTQYF

V gene: TRBV11-1
clone size: -
D gene: TRBD2
J gene: TRBJ2-3
CDR3 DNA: TGTGCCAGCAGCTCGAGGACTAGCTGGAGCACAGATACGCAGTATTTT
CDR3 protein: CASSSRTSWSTDTQYF

V gene: TRBV29-1
clone size: few
D gene: TRBD2
J gene: TRBJ2-3
CDR3 DNA: TGCAGCGTTGCTACGGGACTAGCGGGACACCTGCGAGATACGCAGTATTTT
CDR3 protein: CSVATGLAGHLRDTQYF

V gene: TRBV29-1
clone size: once
D gene: -
J gene: TRBJ1-2
CDR3 DNA: TGCAGCGTGGTGTCCGGATTCTATGGCTACACCTTC
CDR3 protein: CSVVSGFYGYTF

V gene: TRBV23-1
clone size: few
D gene: TRBD1
J gene: TRBJ1-1
CDR3 DNA: TGCGCCAGCAGTCAATCGGGGACAGTGAGTTTCATGAACACTGAAGCTTTCTTT
CDR3 protein: CASSQSGTVSFMNTEAFF

V gene: TRBV6-5
clone size: -
D gene: -
J gene: TRBJ2-3
CDR3 DNA: TGTGCCAGCAGAAATACAGATACGCAGTATTTT
CDR3 protein: CASRNTDTQYF

V gene: TRBV25-1
clone size: few
D gene: -
J gene: TRBJ1-1
CDR3 DNA: TGTGCCAGCAGTGAATATGGGGGAACCAACACTGAAGCTTTCTTT
CDR3 protein: CASSEYGGTNTEAFF

V gene: TRBV14
clone size: -
D gene: -
J gene: TRBJ2-5
CDR3 DNA: TGTGCCAGCAGCCAAGTGGGGCCAGAGACCCAGTACTTC
CDR3 protein: CASSQVGPETQYF

V gene: TRBV7-8
clone size: -
D gene: TRBD2
J gene: TRBJ2-2
CDR3 DNA: TGTGCCAGCAGAAGGGATCGGCTAGCGGGGAACACCGGGGAGCTGTTTTTT
CDR3 protein: CASRRDRLAGNTGELFF

V gene: TRBV5-1
clone size: few
D gene: TRBD1
J gene: TRBJ1-2
CDR3 DNA: TGCGCCAGCAGCTCTGTGGACAGGGGCGGCTACACCTTC
CDR3 protein: CASSSVDRGGYTF

V gene: TRBV19
clone size: -
D gene: TRBD1
J gene: TRBJ1-4
CDR3 DNA: TGTGCCAGTAGAGGACAGGGTTTTGATGAAAAACTGTTTTTT
CDR3 protein: CASRGQGFDEKLFF

V gene: TRBV21-1
clone size: few
D gene: -
J gene: TRBJ2-1
CDR3 DNA: TGTGCCAGCAGCAAAGATGGTAGCTCCTACAATGAGCAGTTCTTC
CDR3 protein: CASSKDGSSYNEQFF

V gene: TRBV4-1
clone size: -
D gene: -
J gene: TRBJ2-6
CDR3 DNA: TGCGCCAGCAGGCCACTTGGATCTGGGGCCAACGTCCTGACTTTC
CDR3 protein: CASRPLGSGANVLTF

V gene: TRBV27
clone size: -
D gene: -
J gene: TRBJ2-1
CDR3 DNA: TGTGCCAGCAGTTTAAAGGACTCGTGGGATGAGCAGTTCTTC
CDR3 protein: CASSLKDSWDEQFF

V gene: TRBV15
clone size: -
D gene: -
J gene: TRBJ2-3
CDR3 DNA: TGTGCCACCAGCAGAGATCGTGTAGATACGCAGTATTTT
CDR3 protein: CATSRDRVDTQYF

V gene: TRBV15
clone size: -
D gene: -
J gene: TRBJ2-1
CDR3 DNA: TGTGCCACCAGCAGGAAAGAGGGGACCACTTACAATGAGCAGTTCTTC
CDR3 protein: CATSRKEGTTYNEQFF

V gene: TRBV28
clone size: -
D gene: TRBD1
J gene: TRBJ2-7
CDR3 DNA: TGTGCCAGCACCGAACAGGGGGACGAGCAGTACTTC
CDR3 protein: CASTEQGDEQYF

V gene: TRBV15
clone size: -
D gene: TRBD1
J gene: TRBJ2-1
CDR3 DNA: TGTGCCACCAGCTCGGGACAGGGGTTCCGAAATGAGCAGTTCTTC
CDR3 protein: CATSSGQGFRNEQFF

V gene: TRBV6-5
clone size: -
D gene: TRBD1
J gene: TRBJ2-7
CDR3 DNA: TGTGCCAGCAGGGACAGGGTCTACGAGCAGTACTTC
CDR3 protein: CASRDRVYEQYF

V gene: TRBV5-6
clone size: -
D gene: TRBD1
J gene: TRBJ2-7
CDR3 DNA: TGTGCCAGCAGCCCCGGGACAGGAGGCACCTACGAGCAGTACTTC
CDR3 protein: CASSPGTGGTYEQYF

V gene: TRBV12-5
clone size: -
D gene: -
J gene: TRBJ2-5
CDR3 DNA: TGTGCTAGTGGTGCCCTGGGGGAGACCCAGTACTTC
CDR3 protein: CASGALGETQYF

V gene: TRBV25-1
clone size: few
D gene: -
J gene: TRBJ1-2
CDR3 DNA: TGTGCCAGCAGTGAGGGTGGGGGTGCCTATGGCTACACCTTC
CDR3 protein: CASSEGGGAYGYTF

V gene: TRBV29-1
clone size: few
D gene: TRBD2
J gene: TRBJ2-5
CDR3 DNA: TGCAGCGTTTCTTATTTAGCGGGAGAGGGGGAGACCCAGTACTTC
CDR3 protein: CSVSYLAGEGETQYF

V gene: TRBV2
clone size: few
D gene: -
J gene: TRBJ2-4
CDR3 DNA: TGTGCCAGCAGTGAAGAGGCCGCAGGAAACATTCAGTACTTC
CDR3 protein: CASSEEAAGNIQYF

V gene: TRBV18
clone size: -
D gene: -
J gene: TRBJ2-1
CDR3 DNA: TGTGCCAGCTCACCAGTCATAACGCAGCTCAATGAGCAGTTCTTC
CDR3 protein: CASSPVITQLNEQFF

V gene: TRBV7-3
clone size: few
D gene: TRBD2
J gene: TRBJ2-1
CDR3 DNA: TGTGCCAGCAGCCGAAGCCCGGGACTAGCGGGTGGGAATGAGCAGTTCTTC
CDR3 protein: CASSRSPGLAGGNEQFF

V gene: TRBV30
clone size: few
D gene: -
J gene: TRBJ1-3
CDR3 DNA: TGTGCCTGGAGTGACACCTTTGCTGGAAACACCATATATTTT
CDR3 protein: CAWSDTFAGNTIYF

V gene: TRBV6-5
clone size: -
D gene: TRBD1
J gene: TRBJ2-2
CDR3 DNA: TGTGCCAGCAGTTACCAGGGGGCGAACACCGGGGAGCTGTTTTTT
CDR3 protein: CASSYQGANTGELFF

V gene: TRBV9
clone size: few
D gene: TRBD2
J gene: TRBJ2-1
CDR3 DNA: TGTGCCAGCAGCCCGGGACTAGCGGGAGTCTATGAGCAGTTCTTC
CDR3 protein: CASSPGLAGVYEQFF